This TCR beta chain was sequenced for a study of T-cell memory formation after mild COVID-19. General study points: Mostly located in CM and EM were contracting CD4+ clones, with contracting CD8+ clones located in EMRA. Proof of SARS-CoV-2 specificity was absent for the second-wave clones that crested on day 37. Later expanders leaned CD4+, whereas day 15 to 85 contracting clones were balanced CD4/CD8.

UMIs and sample barcodes were carried by the TCR alpha and TCR beta cDNA libraries that 5'RACE produced using constant-segment primers. TCRdb used MiXCR to reprocess the 5' RACE reads, holding one entry per CDR3 protein. The repertoire holds roughly 110,000 distinct CDR3 sequences, with about an eighth as singletons. Germline CDR1 is MNHEY and CDR2 is SVGAGI. CDR3 length equals 14 residues. Trimming took off 1 base at V and 2 bases at J, with 8 bases between the two ends. This clonotype was found many times. The antigen is undetermined. The chain carries TRBV6-5 and TRBJ2-5; D not certain. The receptor comes from a man between 18 and 29 years old who had mild COVID-19 (a few samples of this study predate the infection). Cell type and time point are not known. Input material: PBMCs or a T cell subset sorted from them (not recorded which). The CDR3, as DNA: TGTGCCAGCAGTTACTTTGGCTTACAAGAGACCCAGTACTTC. Its protein is CASSYFGLQETQYF.